This T cell receptor (beta chain) came from a study of cytomegalovirus exposure and HLA in healthy donors. At the level of the study: Earlier, 95 million to 120 million unique TCR beta sequences were recovered from 170 million or so T cells by an analysis. Ancestry clustering placed about four fifths of approximately 420 genotyped donors in the Caucasian-associated cluster.

The primer mix had 60 Vbeta and 13 Jbeta primers. Profiled with immunoSEQ multiplex PCR; TCRdb holds only in-frame clones, not every one. The sample has approximately 110,000 clones, roughly 85% seen once. CDR3 length: 15 amino acids. CDR1 and CDR2 (germline): KGHSH, LQKENI. Trimming took off 5 bases at V and 2 bases at J, with 16 bases between the two ends. The V call is TRBV18, the J call TRBJ2-7; TRBD1 is a possible D gene (5 bases). The receptor comes from a woman in her forties in good health and CMV-seronegative. Sequencing was done on a sample of PBMCs. In DNA, the CDR3 is TGTGCCAGCTCAGCGACAGCCGAACTGACCTACGAGCAGTACTTC. Translation: CASSATAELTYEQYF.